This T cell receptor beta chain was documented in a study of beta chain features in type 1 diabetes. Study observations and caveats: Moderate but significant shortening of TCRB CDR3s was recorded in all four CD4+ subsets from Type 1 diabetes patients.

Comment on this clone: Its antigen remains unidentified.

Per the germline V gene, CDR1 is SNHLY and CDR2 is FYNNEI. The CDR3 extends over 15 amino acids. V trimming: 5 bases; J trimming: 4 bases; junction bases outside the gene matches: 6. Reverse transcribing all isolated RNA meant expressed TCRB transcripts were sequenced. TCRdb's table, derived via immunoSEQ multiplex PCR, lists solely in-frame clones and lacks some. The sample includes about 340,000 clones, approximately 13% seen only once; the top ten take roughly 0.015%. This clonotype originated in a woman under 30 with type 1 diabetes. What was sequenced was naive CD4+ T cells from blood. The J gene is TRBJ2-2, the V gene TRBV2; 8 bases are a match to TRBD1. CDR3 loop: CASSPTGASTGELFF. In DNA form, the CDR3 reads TGTGCCAGCAGTCCGACAGGGGCGAGCACCGGGGAGCTGTTTTTT. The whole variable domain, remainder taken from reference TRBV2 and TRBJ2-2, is EPEVTQTPSHQVTQMGQEVILRCVPISNHLYFYWYRQILGQKVEFLVSFYNNEISEKSEIFDDQFSVERPDGSNFTLKIRSTKLEDSAMYFCASSPTGASTGELFFGEGSRLTVL.